This TCR beta chain was documented in a study of shared clonotypes between healthy human individuals. Regarding the study as a whole: The rarefaction results pointed to incomplete sorted-subset sequencing despite large depth.

Losses at the gene ends were 4 bases for V and 0 bases for J; bases not matched to a gene: 9. The CDR3 is made up of 18 amino acids. Germline CDR1 is LNHNV and CDR2 is YYDKDF (reference sequence). Clones were sequenced by immunoSEQ multiplex PCR, and TCRdb holds only the in-frame ones, with some missing. The sample yields about 2.1 million clones, 80% to 95% seen once. The naive CD8 fraction comprised CD45RO-negative cells positively selected for CCR7 and excluded terminally differentiated effector memory CD45RA+ cells. This clone has a single count. What it recognizes is unknown. The sequencing input was naive CD8+ T cells from PBMCs. J is TRBJ2-6 and V is TRBV15; 7 nucleotides align to TRBD1. The TCR originated in a man aged 18 to 29 in good health. Some clones in this sample may be carry-over from other donors' samples. The CDR3 here is CATSIPGQLSSGANVLTF. CDR3 nucleotides: TGTGCCACCAGCATACCGGGACAGTTAAGCTCTGGGGCCAACGTCCTGACTTTC.